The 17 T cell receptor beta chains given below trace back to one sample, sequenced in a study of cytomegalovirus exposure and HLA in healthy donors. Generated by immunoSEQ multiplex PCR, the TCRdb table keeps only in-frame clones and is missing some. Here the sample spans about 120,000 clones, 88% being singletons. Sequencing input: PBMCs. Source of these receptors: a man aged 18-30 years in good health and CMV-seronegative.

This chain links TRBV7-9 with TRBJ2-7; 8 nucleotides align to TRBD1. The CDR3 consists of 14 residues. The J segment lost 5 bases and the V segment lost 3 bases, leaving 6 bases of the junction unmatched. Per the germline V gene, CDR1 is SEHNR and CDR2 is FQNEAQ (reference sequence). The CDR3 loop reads CASSFIQGANEQYF. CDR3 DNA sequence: TGTGCCAGCAGCTTCATCCAGGGGGCCAACGAGCAGTACTTC.

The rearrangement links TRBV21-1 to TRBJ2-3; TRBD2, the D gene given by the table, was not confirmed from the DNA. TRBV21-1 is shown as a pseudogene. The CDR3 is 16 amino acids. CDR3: CASSIRTSGRTDTQYF. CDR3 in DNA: TGTGCCAGCAGCATACGGACTAGCGGGAGAACAGATACGCAGTATTTT.

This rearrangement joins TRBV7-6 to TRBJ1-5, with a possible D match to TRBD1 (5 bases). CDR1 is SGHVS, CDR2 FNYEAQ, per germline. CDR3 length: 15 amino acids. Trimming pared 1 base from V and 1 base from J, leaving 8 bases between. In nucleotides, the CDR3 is TGTGCCAGCAGCTTAGTGGCAGGGAGCAATCAGCCCCAGCATTTT. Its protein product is CASSLVAGSNQPQHF.

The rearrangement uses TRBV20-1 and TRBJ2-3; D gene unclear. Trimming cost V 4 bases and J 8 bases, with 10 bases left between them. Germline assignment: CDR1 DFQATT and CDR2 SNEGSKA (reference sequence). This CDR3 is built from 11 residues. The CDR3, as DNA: TGCAGTGCTACGGTGAAACGTACGCAGTATTTT. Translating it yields CSATVKRTQYF.

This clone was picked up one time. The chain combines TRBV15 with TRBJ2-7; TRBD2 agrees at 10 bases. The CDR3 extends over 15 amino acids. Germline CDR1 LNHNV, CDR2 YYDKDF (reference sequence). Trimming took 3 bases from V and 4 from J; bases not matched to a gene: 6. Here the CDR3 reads CATSRGLAQVYEQYF. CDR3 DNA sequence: TGTGCCACCAGCAGGGGACTAGCGCAGGTTTACGAGCAGTACTTC.

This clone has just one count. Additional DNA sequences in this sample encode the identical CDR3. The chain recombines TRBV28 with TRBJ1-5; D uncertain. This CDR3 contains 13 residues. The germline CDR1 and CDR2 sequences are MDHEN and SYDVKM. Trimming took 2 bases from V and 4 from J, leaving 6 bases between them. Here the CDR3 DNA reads TGTGCCAGCAGTTTAGCGGGGAATCAGCCCCAGCATTTT. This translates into CASSLAGNQPQHF.

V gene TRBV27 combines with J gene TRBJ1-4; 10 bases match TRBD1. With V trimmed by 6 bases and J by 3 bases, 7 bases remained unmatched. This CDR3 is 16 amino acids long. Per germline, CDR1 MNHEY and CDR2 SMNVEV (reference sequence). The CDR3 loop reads CASRSRDRGPNEKLFF. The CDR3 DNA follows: TGTGCCAGCAGATCGAGGGACAGGGGTCCTAATGAAAAACTGTTTTTT.

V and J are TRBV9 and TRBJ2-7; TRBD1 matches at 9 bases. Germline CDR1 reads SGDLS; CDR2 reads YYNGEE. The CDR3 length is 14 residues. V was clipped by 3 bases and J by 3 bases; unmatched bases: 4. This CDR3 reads CASSDGTGLYEQYF. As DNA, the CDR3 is TGTGCCAGCAGCGACGGGACAGGGCTCTACGAGCAGTACTTC.

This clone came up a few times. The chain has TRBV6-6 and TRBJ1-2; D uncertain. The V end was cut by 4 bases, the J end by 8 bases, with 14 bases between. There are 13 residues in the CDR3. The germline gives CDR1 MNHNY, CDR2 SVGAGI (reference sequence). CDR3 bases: TGTGCCAGCAGTTCCGGCTACTCGGGAGGCTACACCTTC. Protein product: CASSSGYSGGYTF.

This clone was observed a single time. The CDR3 sequence is CASRSPRQTMNTEAFF. The CDR3, as DNA: TGTGCCAGTAGAAGCCCACGACAGACAATGAACACTGAAGCTTTCTTT. The J gene is TRBJ1-1, the V gene TRBV19; tentatively, D is TRBD1 (5 bases). Trimming took 6 bases from V and 0 from J, leaving 17 bases between them. The CDR3 length is 16 residues. Germline V lookup: CDR1 LNHDA, CDR2 SQIVND (reference sequence).

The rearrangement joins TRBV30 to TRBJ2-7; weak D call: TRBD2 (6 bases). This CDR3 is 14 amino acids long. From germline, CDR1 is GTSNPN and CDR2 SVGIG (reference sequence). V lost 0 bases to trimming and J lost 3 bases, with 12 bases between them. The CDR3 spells CAWSVDGGGYEQYF. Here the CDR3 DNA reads TGTGCCTGGAGTGTTGACGGGGGTGGCTACGAGCAGTACTTC.

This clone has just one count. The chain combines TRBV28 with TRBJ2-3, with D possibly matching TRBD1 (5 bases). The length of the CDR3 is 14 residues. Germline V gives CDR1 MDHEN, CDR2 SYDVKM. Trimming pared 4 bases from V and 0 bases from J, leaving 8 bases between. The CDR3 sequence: CASSSDTSTDTQYF. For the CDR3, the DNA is TGTGCCAGCAGTTCGGACACTAGCACAGATACGCAGTATTTT.

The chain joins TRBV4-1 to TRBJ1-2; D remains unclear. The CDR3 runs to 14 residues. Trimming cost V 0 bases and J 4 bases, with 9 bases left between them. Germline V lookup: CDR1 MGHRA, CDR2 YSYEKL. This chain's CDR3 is CASSQEAGFYGYTF. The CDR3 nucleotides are TGCGCCAGCAGCCAAGAGGCAGGTTTCTATGGCTACACCTTC.

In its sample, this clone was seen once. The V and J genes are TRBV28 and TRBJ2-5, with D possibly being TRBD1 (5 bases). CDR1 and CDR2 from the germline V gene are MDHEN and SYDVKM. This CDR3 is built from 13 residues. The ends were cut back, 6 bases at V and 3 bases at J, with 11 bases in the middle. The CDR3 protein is CASRVAGKETQYF. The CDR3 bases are TGTGCCAGCAGGGTCGCAGGGAAAGAGACCCAGTACTTC.

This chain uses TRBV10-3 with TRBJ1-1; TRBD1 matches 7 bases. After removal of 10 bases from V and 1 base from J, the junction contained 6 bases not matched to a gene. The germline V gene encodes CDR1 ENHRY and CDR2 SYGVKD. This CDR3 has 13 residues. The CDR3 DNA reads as TGTGCCAACCGGGACAGATCGAACACTGAAGCTTTCTTT. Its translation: CANRDRSNTEAFF.

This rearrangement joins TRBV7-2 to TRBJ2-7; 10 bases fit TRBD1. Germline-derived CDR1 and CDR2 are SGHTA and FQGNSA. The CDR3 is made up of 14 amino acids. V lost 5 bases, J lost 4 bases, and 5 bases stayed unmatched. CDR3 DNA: TGTGCCAGCAGCAGGACAGGGGGTGTTTACGAGCAGTACTTC. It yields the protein CASSRTGGVYEQYF.

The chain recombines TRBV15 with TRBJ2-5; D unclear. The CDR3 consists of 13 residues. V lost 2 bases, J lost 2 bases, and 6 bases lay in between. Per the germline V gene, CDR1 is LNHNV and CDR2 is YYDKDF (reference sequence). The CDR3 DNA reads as TGTGCCACCAGCAGAACTCTTCAAGAGACCCAGTACTTC. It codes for CATSRTLQETQYF.